These 8 T cell receptor beta chains were sequenced from one sample in a study of beta chain features in type 1 diabetes. Expressed TCRB transcripts got sequenced, as all isolated RNA was reverse transcribed. The protocol was immunoSEQ multiplex PCR, while the TCRdb copy is restricted to in-frame clones and leaves out a portion. There are about 350,000 clones in the sample; about 18% occur only once, and around 0.04% lies in the top ten. Sequenced: naive CD4+ T cells from blood. These receptors originate from a woman aged 18-30 years in good health.

This clone was detected a few times. J is TRBJ2-7 and V is TRBV5-1; D possibly corresponds to TRBD2 (5 bases). The length of the CDR3 is 13 residues. Germline V gene data show CDR1 as SGHRS and CDR2 as YFSETQ. Trimming cost V 6 bases and J 3 bases, with 13 bases left between them. CDR3 nucleotide sequence: TGCGCCAGCAAGAGGGCAGCCTTCTACGAGCAGTACTTC. It is translated as CASKRAAFYEQYF.

This clone was seen a few times. This chain links TRBV13 with TRBJ2-5; TRBD2 is a possible D gene (6 bases). V was pared by 5 bases and J by 5 bases, with 12 bases between. Germline-derived CDR1 and CDR2 are PRHDT and FYEKMQ (reference sequence). The CDR3 covers 13 residues. The CDR3 coding sequence is TGTGCCAGCAGCCGACTAGTTCAGGAGACCCAGTACTTC. Its protein product is CASSRLVQETQYF.

The chain uses TRBV5-1 and TRBJ1-2, with D hard to call. Germline assignment: CDR1 SGHRS and CDR2 YFSETQ. CDR3 length: 15 residues. V gave up 4 bases and J gave up 6 bases, with 19 bases separating them. This CDR3 reads CASSPAAGVRNGYTF. CDR3 bases: TGCGCCAGCAGCCCGGCTGCCGGGGTTAGGAATGGCTACACCTTC.

This clone has just one count. This chain uses TRBV4-1 with TRBJ1-5, with no clear D. The CDR3 spans 14 residues. Germline V gene sequence: CDR1 MGHRA, CDR2 YSYEKL. With 1 base removed from V and 7 bases from J, the gap between germline ends came to 11 bases. In DNA, the CDR3 is TGCGCCAGCAGCCAAGTTGTCAGAACCCAGCCCCAGCATTTT. Translation gives CASSQVVRTQPQHF.

The J gene is TRBJ2-1, the V gene TRBV5-4; 9 nucleotides align to TRBD1. The V gene end was trimmed by 4 bases and the J gene end by 7 bases; junction bases not matched to a gene: 9. The CDR3 is 15 residues long. Germline CDR1 reads SGHNT; CDR2 reads YYREEE (reference sequence). In DNA, the CDR3 is TGTGCCAGCAGCCGCCCGACAGGGGGGAGGAATGAGCAGTTCTTC. Its translation is CASSRPTGGRNEQFF. Full variable domain (rest looked up from reference TRBV5-4 and TRBJ2-1): ETGVTQSPTHLIKTRGQQVTLRCSSQSGHNTVSWYQQALGQGPQFIFQYYREEENGRGNFPPRFSGLQFPNYSSELNVNALELDDSALYLCASSRPTGGRNEQFFGPGTRLTVL.

In its sample, this clone was seen a few times. CDR3 amino acids: CASSLVSSGSREGAQYF. In DNA form, the CDR3 reads TGCGCCAGCAGCTTGGTGTCTAGCGGGAGCAGGGAAGGTGCGCAGTATTTT. This chain connects TRBV5-1 to TRBJ2-3, with 10 bases fitting TRBD2. CDR1 is SGHRS, CDR2 YFSETQ, per germline. V dropped 0 bases and J dropped 10; count of bases not matched to a gene: 14. This CDR3 has 17 amino acids.

The table lists this clone with a few counts. The chain links TRBV7-2 to TRBJ1-2, with unresolved D. Between the trimmed V and J ends, which lost 2 bases and 1 base, there was a span of 8 bases. Germline CDR1 and CDR2: SGHTA and FQGNSA. The CDR3 spans 14 residues. The CDR3 bases are TGTGCCAGCAGCTTAAACTCGGTTAACTATGGCTACACCTTC. Translation: CASSLNSVNYGYTF.

This clone came up a few times. The chain uses TRBV25-1 and TRBJ1-2; D uncertain. The CDR3 has 14 residues. Germline V gives CDR1 MGHDK, CDR2 SYGVNS. Trimming removed 1 base at V and 2 bases at J, with 8 bases between. CDR3 residues: CASSEWAGNYGYTF. The CDR3 DNA reads as TGTGCCAGCAGTGAATGGGCAGGAAACTATGGCTACACCTTC.